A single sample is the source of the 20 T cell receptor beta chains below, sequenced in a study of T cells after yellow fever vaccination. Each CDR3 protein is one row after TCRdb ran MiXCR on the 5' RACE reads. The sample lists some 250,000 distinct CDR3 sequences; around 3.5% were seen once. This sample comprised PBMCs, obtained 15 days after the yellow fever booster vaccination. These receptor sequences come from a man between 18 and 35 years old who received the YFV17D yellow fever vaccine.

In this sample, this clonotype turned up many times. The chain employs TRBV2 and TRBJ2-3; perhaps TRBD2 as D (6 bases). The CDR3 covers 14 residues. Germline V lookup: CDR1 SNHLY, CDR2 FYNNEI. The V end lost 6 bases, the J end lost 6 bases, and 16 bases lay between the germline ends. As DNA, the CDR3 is TGTGCCAGCAGCTCAGTAGCGGTAGCGGATACGCAGTATTTT. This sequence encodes CASSSVAVADTQYF.

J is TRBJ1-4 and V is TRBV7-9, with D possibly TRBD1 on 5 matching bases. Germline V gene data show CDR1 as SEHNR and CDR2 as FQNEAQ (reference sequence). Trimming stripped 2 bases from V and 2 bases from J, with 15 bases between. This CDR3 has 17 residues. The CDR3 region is CASSLIRALWTNEKLFF. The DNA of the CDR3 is TGTGCCAGCAGCTTAATCAGGGCTCTCTGGACTAATGAAAAACTGTTTTTT.

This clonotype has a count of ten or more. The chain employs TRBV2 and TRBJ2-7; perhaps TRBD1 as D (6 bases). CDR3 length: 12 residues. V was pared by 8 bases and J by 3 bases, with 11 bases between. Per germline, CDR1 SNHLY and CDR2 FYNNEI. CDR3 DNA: TGTGCCAGCCGGACAGAGGGCTACGAGCAGTACGTC. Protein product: CASRTEGYEQYV.

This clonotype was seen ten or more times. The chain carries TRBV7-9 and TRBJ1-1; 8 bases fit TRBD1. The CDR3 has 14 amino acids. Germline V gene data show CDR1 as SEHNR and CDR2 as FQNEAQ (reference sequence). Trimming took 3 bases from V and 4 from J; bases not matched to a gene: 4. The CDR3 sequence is CASSLDRAGTEAFF. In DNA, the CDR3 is TGTGCCAGCAGCTTGGACAGGGCGGGCACTGAAGCTTTCTTT.

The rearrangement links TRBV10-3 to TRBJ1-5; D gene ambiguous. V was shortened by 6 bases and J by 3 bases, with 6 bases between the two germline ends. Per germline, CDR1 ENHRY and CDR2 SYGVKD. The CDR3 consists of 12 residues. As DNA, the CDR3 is TGTGCCATCAGCGGGGACAATCAGCCCCAGCATTTT. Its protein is CAISGDNQPQHF.

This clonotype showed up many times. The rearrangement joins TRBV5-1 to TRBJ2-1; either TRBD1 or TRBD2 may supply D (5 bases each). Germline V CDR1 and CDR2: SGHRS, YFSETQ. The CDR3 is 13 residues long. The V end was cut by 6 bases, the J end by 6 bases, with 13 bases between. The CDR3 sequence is CASNEGLGNEQFF. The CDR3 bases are TGCGCCAGCAACGAGGGGTTAGGCAATGAGCAGTTCTTC. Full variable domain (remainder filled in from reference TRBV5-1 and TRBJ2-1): KAGVTQTPRYLIKTRGQQVTLSCSPISGHRSVSWYQQTPGQGLQFLFEYFSETQRNKGNFPGRFSGRQFSNSRSEMNVSTLELGDSALYLCASNEGLGNEQFFGPGTRLTVL.

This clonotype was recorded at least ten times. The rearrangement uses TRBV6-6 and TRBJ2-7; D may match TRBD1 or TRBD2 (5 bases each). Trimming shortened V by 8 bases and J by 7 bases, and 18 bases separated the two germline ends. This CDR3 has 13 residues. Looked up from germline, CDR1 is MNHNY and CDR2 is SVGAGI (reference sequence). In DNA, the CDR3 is TGTGCCAGCCGGGTCGGGACGGGCTTGGAGCAGTACTTC. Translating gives CASRVGTGLEQYF.

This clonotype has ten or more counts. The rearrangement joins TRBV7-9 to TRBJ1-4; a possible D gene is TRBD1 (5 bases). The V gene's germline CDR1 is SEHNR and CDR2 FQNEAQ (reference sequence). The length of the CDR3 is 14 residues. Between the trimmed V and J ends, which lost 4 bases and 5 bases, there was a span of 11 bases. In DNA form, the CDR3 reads TGTGCCAGCAGCTCGGGACCGTCAAATGAAAAACTGTTTTTT. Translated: CASSSGPSNEKLFF.

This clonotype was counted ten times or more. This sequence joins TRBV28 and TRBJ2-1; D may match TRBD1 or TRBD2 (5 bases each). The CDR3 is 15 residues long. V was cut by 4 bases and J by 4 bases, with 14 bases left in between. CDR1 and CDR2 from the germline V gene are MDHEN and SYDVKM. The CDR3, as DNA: TGTGCCAGCAGTTCCGGTCAGGGACCGTACAATGAGCAGTTCTTC. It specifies CASSSGQGPYNEQFF.

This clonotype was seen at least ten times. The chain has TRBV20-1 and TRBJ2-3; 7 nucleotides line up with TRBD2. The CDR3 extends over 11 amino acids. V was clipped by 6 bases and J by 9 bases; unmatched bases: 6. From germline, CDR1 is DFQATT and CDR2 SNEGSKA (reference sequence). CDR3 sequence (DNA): TGCAGTGCGGCGGGACTAAAGACGCAGTATTTT. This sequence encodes CSAAGLKTQYF.

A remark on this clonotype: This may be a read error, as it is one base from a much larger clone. The CDR3 sequence is CASKEGLSLETQYF. CDR3 DNA: TGCGCCAGCAAGGAGGGCCTTTCCCTGGAGACCCAGTACTTC. The rearrangement links TRBV4-1 to TRBJ2-5; a weak D match, TRBD2 (6 bases). V was clipped by 7 bases and J by 5 bases, with 17 bases between them. This CDR3 is built from 14 residues. The germline CDR1 and CDR2 sequences are MGHRA and YSYEKL.

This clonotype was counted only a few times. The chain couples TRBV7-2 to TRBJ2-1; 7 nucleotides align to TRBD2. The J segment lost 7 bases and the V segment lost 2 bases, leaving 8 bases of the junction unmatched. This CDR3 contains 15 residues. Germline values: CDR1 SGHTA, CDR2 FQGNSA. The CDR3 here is CASSLFAGVGNEQFF. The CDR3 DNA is TGTGCCAGCAGCTTATTTGCGGGGGTCGGTAATGAGCAGTTCTTC.

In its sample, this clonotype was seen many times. In nucleotides, the CDR3 is TGTGCCACCGCAGGGAACACAGATACGCAGTATTTT. It codes for CATAGNTDTQYF. The rearrangement uses TRBV24-1 and TRBJ2-3, with D possibly being TRBD1 (5 bases). Looked up from germline, CDR1 is KGHDR and CDR2 is SFDVKD. The V end lost 9 bases, the J end lost 2 bases, and 8 bases lay between the germline ends. The CDR3 contains 12 residues.

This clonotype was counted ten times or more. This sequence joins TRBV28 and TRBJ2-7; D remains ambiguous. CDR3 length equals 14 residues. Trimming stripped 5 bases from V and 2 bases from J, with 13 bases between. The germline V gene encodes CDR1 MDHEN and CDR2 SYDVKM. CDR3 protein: CASSTPYRTYEQYV. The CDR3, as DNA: TGTGCCAGCAGTACACCGTACCGGACCTACGAGCAGTACGTC.

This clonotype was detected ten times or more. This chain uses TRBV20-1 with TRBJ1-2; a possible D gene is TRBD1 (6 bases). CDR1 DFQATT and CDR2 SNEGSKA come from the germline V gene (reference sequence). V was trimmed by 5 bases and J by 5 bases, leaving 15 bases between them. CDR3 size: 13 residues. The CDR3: CSAPPGVEYGYTF. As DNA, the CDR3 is TGCAGTGCTCCCCCAGGGGTAGAATATGGCTACACCTTC.

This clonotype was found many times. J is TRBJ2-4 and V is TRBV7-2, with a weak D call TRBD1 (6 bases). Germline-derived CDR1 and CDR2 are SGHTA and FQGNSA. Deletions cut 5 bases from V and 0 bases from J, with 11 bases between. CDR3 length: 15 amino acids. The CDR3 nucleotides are TGTGCCAGCAGCCAGACAGGACTAGCCAAAAACATTCAGTACTTC. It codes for CASSQTGLAKNIQYF.

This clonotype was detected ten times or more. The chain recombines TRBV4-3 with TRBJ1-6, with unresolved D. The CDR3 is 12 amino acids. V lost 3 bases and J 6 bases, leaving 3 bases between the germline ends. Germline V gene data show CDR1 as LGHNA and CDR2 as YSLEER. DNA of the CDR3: TGCGCCAGCAGCCATGGTAATTCACCCCTCCACTTT. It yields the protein CASSHGNSPLHF.

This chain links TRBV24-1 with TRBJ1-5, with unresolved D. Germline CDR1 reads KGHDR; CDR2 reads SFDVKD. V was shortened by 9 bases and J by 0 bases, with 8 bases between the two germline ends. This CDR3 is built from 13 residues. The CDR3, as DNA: TGTGCCACCGGCGCGAATAGCAATCAGCCCCAGCATTTT. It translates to CATGANSNQPQHF.

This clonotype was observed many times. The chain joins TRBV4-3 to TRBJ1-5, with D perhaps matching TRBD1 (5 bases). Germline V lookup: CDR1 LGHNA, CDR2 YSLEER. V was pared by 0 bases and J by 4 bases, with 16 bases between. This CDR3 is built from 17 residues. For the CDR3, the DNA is TGCGCCAGCAGCCAAGATAGGACACTACGGGGTAATCAGCCCCAGCATTTT. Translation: CASSQDRTLRGNQPQHF.

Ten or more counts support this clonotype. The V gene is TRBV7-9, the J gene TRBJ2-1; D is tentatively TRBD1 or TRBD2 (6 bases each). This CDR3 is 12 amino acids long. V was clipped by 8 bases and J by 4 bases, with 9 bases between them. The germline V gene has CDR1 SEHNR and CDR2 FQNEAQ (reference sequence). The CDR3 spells CASRGGYNEQFF. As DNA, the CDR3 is TGTGCCAGCCGAGGGGGGTACAATGAGCAGTTCTTC.